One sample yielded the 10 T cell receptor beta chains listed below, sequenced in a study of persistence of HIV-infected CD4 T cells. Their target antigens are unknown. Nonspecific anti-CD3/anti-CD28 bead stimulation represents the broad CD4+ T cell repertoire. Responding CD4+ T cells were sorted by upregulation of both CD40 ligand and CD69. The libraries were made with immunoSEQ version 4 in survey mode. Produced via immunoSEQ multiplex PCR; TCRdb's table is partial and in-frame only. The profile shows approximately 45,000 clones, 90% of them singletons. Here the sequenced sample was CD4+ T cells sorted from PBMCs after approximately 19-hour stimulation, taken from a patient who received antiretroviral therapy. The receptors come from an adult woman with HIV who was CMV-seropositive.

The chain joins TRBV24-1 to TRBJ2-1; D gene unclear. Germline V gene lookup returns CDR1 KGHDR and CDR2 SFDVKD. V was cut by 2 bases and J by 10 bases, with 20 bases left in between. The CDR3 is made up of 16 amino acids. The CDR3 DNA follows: TGTGCCACCAGTGATTCCCTCAGGACCAGCCTTCGCGAGCAGTTCTTC. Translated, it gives CATSDSLRTSLREQFF.

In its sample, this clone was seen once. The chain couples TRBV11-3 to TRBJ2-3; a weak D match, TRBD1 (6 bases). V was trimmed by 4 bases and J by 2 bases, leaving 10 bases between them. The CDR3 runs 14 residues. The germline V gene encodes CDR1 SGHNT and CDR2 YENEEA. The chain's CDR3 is CASSSWTVTDTQYF. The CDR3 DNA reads TGTGCCAGCAGCTCCTGGACAGTCACAGATACGCAGTATTTT.

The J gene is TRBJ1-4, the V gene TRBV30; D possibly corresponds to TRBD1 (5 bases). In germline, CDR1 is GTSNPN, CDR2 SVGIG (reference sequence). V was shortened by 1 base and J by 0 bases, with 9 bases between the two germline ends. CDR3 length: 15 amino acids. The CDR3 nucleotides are TGTGCCTGGAGTGGGGGCCTAGCAACTAATGAAAAACTGTTTTTT. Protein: CAWSGGLATNEKLFF.

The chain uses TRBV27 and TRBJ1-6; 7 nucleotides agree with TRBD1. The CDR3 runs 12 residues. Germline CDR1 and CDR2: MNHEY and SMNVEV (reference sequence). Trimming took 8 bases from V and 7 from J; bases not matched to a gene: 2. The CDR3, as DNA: TGTGCCAGCCAGACAGGGAATTCACCCCTCCACTTT. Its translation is CASQTGNSPLHF.

The CDR3 nucleotides read TGTGCCAGCAGCTTGGAACCTGAGGGTGGAAACACCATATATTTT. Protein sequence: CASSLEPEGGNTIYF. The chain employs TRBV5-4 and TRBJ1-3, with no clear D. The CDR3 extends over 15 amino acids. V dropped 0 bases and J dropped 3 bases, with 10 bases sitting between them. Looked up from germline, CDR1 is SGHNT and CDR2 is YYREEE (reference sequence).

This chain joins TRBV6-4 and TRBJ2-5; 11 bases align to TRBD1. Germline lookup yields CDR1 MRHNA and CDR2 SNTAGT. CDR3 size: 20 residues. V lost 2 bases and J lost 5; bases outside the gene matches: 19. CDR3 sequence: CASSDLYLEPGQGERETQYF. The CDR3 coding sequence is TGTGCCAGCAGTGACCTCTATTTAGAACCGGGACAGGGGGAACGGGAGACCCAGTACTTC.

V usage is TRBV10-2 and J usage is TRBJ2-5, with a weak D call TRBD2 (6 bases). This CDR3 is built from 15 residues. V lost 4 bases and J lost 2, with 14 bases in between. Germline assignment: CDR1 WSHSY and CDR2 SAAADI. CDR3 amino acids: CASSVAGSGQETQYF. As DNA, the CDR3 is TGCGCCAGCAGTGTGGCGGGGAGTGGTCAAGAGACCCAGTACTTC.

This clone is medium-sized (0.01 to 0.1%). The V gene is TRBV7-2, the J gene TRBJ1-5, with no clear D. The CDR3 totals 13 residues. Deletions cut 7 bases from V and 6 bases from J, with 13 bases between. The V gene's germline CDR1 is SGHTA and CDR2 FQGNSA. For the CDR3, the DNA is TGTGCCAGCAACTTTGACATAAGTCAGCCCCAGCATTTT. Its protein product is CASNFDISQPQHF.

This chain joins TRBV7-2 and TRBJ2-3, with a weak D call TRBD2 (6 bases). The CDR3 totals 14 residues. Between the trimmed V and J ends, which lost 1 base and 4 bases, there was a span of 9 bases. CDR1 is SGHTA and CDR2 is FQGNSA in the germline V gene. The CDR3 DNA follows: TGTGCCAGCAGCTTAGGAAGCGGGTCAGATACGCAGTATTTT. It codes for CASSLGSGSDTQYF. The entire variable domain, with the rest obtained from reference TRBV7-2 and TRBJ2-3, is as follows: GAGVSQSPSNKVTEKGKDVELRCDPISGHTALYWYRQSLGQGLEFLIYFQGNSAPDKSGLPSDRFSAERTGGSVSTLTIQRTQQEDSAVYLCASSLGSGSDTQYFGPGTRLTVL.

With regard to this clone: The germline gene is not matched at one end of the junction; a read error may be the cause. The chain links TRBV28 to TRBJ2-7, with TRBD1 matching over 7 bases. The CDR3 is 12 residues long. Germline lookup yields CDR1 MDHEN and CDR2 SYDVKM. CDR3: CASSPTNRDRQF. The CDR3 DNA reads TGTGCCAGCAGTCCTACGAACCGGGACAGACAATTC.